What follows are 20 T cell receptor beta chains derived from one specimen sequenced in a study of T cells in Graves' hyperthyroidism and ophthalmopathy. TCR beta CDR3 regions were amplified from RNA transcripts. An initial round of RT-PCR targeting the TCR CDR3 relied on the HTBI primer set. TCRdb used MiXCR to reprocess the multiplex PCR reads, holding one entry per CDR3 protein. The top ten clones hold 6.5% to 9% of a sample with 660,000 or so distinct CDR3 sequences, just under 45% of them seen once. The sequenced sample was peripheral blood or thyroid tissue (not recorded which). The receptor source for this set is an adult man with Graves' disease, either hyperthyroidism or ophthalmopathy (not recorded which).

This clonotype came up many times. The chain has TRBV19 and TRBJ1-5; TRBD1 is a possible D gene (6 bases). The CDR3 extends over 14 amino acids. In germline, CDR1 is LNHDA, CDR2 SQIVND (reference sequence). V dropped 4 bases and J dropped 5 bases, with 12 bases sitting between them. In nucleotides, the CDR3 is TGTGCCAGTAGTACCAGGGGAGGCTATCAGCCCCAGCATTTT. This translates into CASSTRGGYQPQHF.

The chain recombines TRBV11-3 with TRBJ1-1, with 8 bases lining up with TRBD1. From germline, CDR1 is SGHNT and CDR2 YENEEA. CDR3 length: 16 residues. V was pared by 2 bases and J by 4 bases, with 9 bases of the junction left unmatched. Here the CDR3 DNA reads TGTGCCAGCAGCTTACACCTCCCAGGACAGGGCACTGAAGCTTTCTTT. Translated: CASSLHLPGQGTEAFF.

J is TRBJ2-2 and V is TRBV9, with 7 bases fitting TRBD1. Germline trimming cut 3 bases from V and 8 bases from J; bases unmatched to any gene: 13. The germline V gene encodes CDR1 SGDLS and CDR2 YYNGEE. This CDR3 has 16 amino acids. The CDR3 reads CASSDRDSYVNGELFF. CDR3 DNA: TGTGCCAGCAGCGATCGGGACAGCTACGTCAATGGGGAGCTGTTTTTT.

This sequence joins TRBV24-1 and TRBJ1-1; TRBD1 agrees at 9 bases. CDR1 and CDR2 (germline): KGHDR, SFDVKD. The CDR3 has 15 residues. Trimming removed 4 bases from V and 5 bases from J; junction bases left unmatched: 7. The CDR3 DNA is TGTGCCACCAGTGACGGGACAGGGATCTTAACTGAAGCTTTCTTT. Translating gives CATSDGTGILTEAFF.

The rearrangement joins TRBV5-1 to TRBJ1-1; D is unclear. From germline, CDR1 is SGHRS and CDR2 YFSETQ. The CDR3 sequence is 16 residues long. Deletions cut 4 bases from V and 0 bases from J, with 16 bases between. This CDR3 reads CASSTEGYGLNTEAFF. The CDR3 DNA sequence: TGCGCCAGCAGCACGGAGGGTTACGGCCTGAACACTGAAGCTTTCTTT.

This chain uses TRBV7-2 with TRBJ1-4, with D possibly TRBD1 on 5 matching bases. There are 14 residues in the CDR3. Germline V gene data show CDR1 as SGHTA and CDR2 as FQGNSA. V lost 1 base and J 10 bases, leaving 13 bases between the germline ends. CDR3 DNA: TGTGCCAGCAGCTTAGGAGGGACCGAGGGAAAACTGTTTTTT. Translated: CASSLGGTEGKLFF.

In its sample, this clonotype was seen once. The chain combines TRBV7-2 with TRBJ1-2; 9 bases match TRBD1. V shed 8 bases, J shed 4 bases, and the junction held 8 bases outside the gene matches. The CDR3 contains 14 residues. Germline V gene sequence: CDR1 SGHTA, CDR2 FQGNSA. CDR3 bases: TGTGCCAGCGAACAGGGGGCGGGGGCCTATGGCTACACCTTC. Amino acid sequence: CASEQGAGAYGYTF.

This clonotype occurred a few times. V and J are TRBV29-1 and TRBJ1-6; TRBD1 matches at 7 bases. Germline-derived CDR1 and CDR2 are SQVTM and ANQGSEA. The CDR3 covers 15 residues. With V trimmed by 0 bases and J by 7 bases, 6 bases remained unmatched. The CDR3 coding sequence is TGCAGCGTTGAAGAGTTGACAGGGAGAAATTCACCCCTCCACTTT. Residues: CSVEELTGRNSPLHF.

This clonotype was seen at least ten times. CDR3 sequence reads: CAISEDSLKNTEAFF. The CDR3, as DNA: TGTGCCATCAGTGAGGACAGCTTAAAAAACACTGAAGCTTTCTTT. The chain couples TRBV10-3 to TRBJ1-1; TRBD1 might be the D (5 bases). CDR1 and CDR2 (germline): ENHRY, SYGVKD. Trimming left V 2 bases short and J 2 bases short, with 12 bases between. The CDR3 has 15 amino acids.

Points on this clonotype: This may arise from a read error, as a much more abundant clone is one base away. V and J are TRBV7-9 and TRBJ1-5, with D perhaps matching TRBD1 (5 bases). V lost 2 bases and J 0 bases, leaving 11 bases between the germline ends. The CDR3 runs to 16 residues. Germline lookup yields CDR1 SEHNR and CDR2 FQNEAQ (reference sequence). The chain's CDR3 is CASSLQGDYSNQPQHF. The CDR3 region has the DNA TGTGCCAGCAGCTTACAGGGAGACTATAGCAATCAGCCCCAGCATTTT. The full variable domain, its missing parts supplied by reference TRBV7-9 and TRBJ1-5, is DTGVSQNPRHKITKRGQNVTFRCDPISEHNRLYWYRQTLGQGPEFLTYFQNEAQLEKSRLLSDRFSAERPKGSFSTLEIQRTEQGDSAMYLCASSLQGDYSNQPQHFGDGTRLSIL.

As concerns this clonotype: A much larger clone differs by one base, so this may be a read error. The chain employs TRBV7-8 and TRBJ1-1, with 7 bases aligning to TRBD1. CDR3 length: 16 residues. Per the germline V gene, CDR1 is SGHVS and CDR2 is FQNEAQ. J lost 1 base, V lost 4 bases, and 9 bases had no gene match. The CDR3, as DNA: TGTGCCAGCAGCTCAGCTGACAGGGACCCGAACACTGAAGCTTTCTTT. Its translation: CASSSADRDPNTEAFF.

This chain connects TRBV9 to TRBJ1-5; D remains ambiguous. This CDR3 has 16 residues. V was clipped by 4 bases and J by 4 bases, with 18 bases between them. CDR1 is SGDLS, CDR2 YYNGEE, per germline. In DNA form, the CDR3 reads TGTGCCAGCAGCCTAACCGTAGACATGCTTAATCAGCCCCAGCATTTT. This codes for CASSLTVDMLNQPQHF.

The rearrangement joins TRBV7-3 to TRBJ2-5; D call uncertain. CDR1 is SGHTA, CDR2 FQGTGA, per germline. The V end was cut by 4 bases, the J end by 9 bases, with 18 bases between. CDR3 length equals 14 residues. The CDR3 coding sequence is TGTGCCAGCAGCTCGACATTCAGCAATCAGCCCCAGTACTTC. It codes for CASSSTFSNQPQYF.

About this clonotype: A much larger clone lies a single base off, so this may be a read error. The CDR3 sequence: CASSLGVGGQETQYF. The CDR3 DNA reads TGTGCCAGCAGCTTAGGGGTTGGCGGACAAGAGACCCAGTACTTC. The chain couples TRBV7-6 to TRBJ2-5; no clear D gene. CDR1 is SGHVS and CDR2 is FNYEAQ in the germline V gene. The length of the CDR3 is 15 residues. V gave up 1 base and J gave up 2 bases, with 11 bases separating them.

This clonotype occurred many times. The rearrangement uses TRBV10-3 and TRBJ1-5; D remains ambiguous. The CDR3 is made up of 15 amino acids. CDR1 is ENHRY, CDR2 SYGVKD, per germline. The V end lost 10 bases, the J end lost 0 bases, and 16 bases lay between the germline ends. The CDR3 protein is CATKTDGYSNQPQHF. CDR3 DNA sequence: TGTGCCACCAAAACGGACGGCTATAGCAATCAGCCCCAGCATTTT.

This clonotype was recorded many times. The CDR3 sequence is CASSRMPGQLNTEAFF. The CDR3 nucleotides read TGTGCCAGCAGCCGTATGCCGGGACAGCTAAACACTGAAGCTTTCTTT. The chain has TRBV7-6 and TRBJ1-1; TRBD1 matches at 7 bases. The germline V gene has CDR1 SGHVS and CDR2 FNYEAQ. CDR3 size: 16 residues. V lost 5 bases to trimming and J lost 2 bases; unmatched junction nucleotides: 11.

The gene calls are TRBV6-6 and TRBJ1-2; D remains unclear. CDR3 length: 15 amino acids. The V gene's germline CDR1 is MNHNY and CDR2 SVGAGI (reference sequence). The germline V and J ends were trimmed by 7 bases and 5 bases, with 20 bases remaining between them. The CDR3 protein is CASIPLAGSQYGYTF. CDR3 sequence (DNA): TGTGCCAGCATCCCTCTCGCTGGGTCACAATATGGCTACACCTTC.

V gene TRBV7-8 combines with J gene TRBJ2-2; 10 nucleotides match TRBD2. This CDR3 comprises 17 residues. J gave up 3 bases and V 6 bases, and 10 bases lay outside the gene matches. Germline V lookup: CDR1 SGHVS, CDR2 FQNEAQ. CDR3 sequence reads: CASSPSGGAGDTGELFF. The DNA of the CDR3 is TGTGCCAGCAGTCCGAGCGGGGGGGCCGGGGACACCGGGGAGCTGTTTTTT.

This clonotype came up once. V gene TRBV5-4 combines with J gene TRBJ1-3; no clear D gene. Trimming removed 1 base at V and 8 bases at J, with 7 bases between. The CDR3 has 12 amino acids. Germline lookup yields CDR1 SGHNT and CDR2 YYREEE (reference sequence). The CDR3 reads CASSLNGDTIYF. For the CDR3, the DNA is TGTGCCAGCAGCTTGAATGGGGACACCATATATTTT.

In its sample, this clonotype was seen many times. The gene calls are TRBV7-3 and TRBJ2-5; 8 bases fit TRBD2. This CDR3 region has 15 residues. CDR1 and CDR2 from the germline V gene are SGHTA and FQGTGA. The V segment lost 5 bases and the J segment 4 bases; nucleotides outside the gene matches: 9. The CDR3: CASSAISGSGETQYF. CDR3 nucleotide sequence: TGTGCCAGCAGCGCCATAAGCGGGAGTGGAGAGACCCAGTACTTC.